The present entry profiles one T cell receptor beta chain with its context. Antigen specificity is unknown. This sample stems from a study of CD8 T cells in ankylosing spondylitis. MiXCR was run by TCRdb on the 5' RACE reads, yielding one entry per CDR3 protein. The sample records 250,000 to 350,000 distinct CDR3 sequences, 20% being singletons. Findings and limits, study-wide: Significant enrichment of disease-linked clones was reported in matched ankylosing spondylitis synovial fluid. As for the disease-linked clones, they showed a CD8+ phenotype and occurred at relatively low frequencies in peripheral blood.

The clonotype comes from a male donor with ankylosing spondylitis or in good health (not recorded which). Sequencing was done on a sample of blood, either unsorted or a sorted T cell fraction (not recorded which).

The CDR3 sequence is CASSVGLAQIRQETQYF. The CDR3 DNA follows: TGTGCCAGCAGCGTGGGACTAGCTCAGATACGTCAAGAGACCCAGTACTTC. The chain links TRBV9 to TRBJ2-5; TRBD2 matches 9 bases. CDR3 length equals 17 residues. Per germline, CDR1 SGDLS and CDR2 YYNGEE. V gave up 2 bases and J gave up 2 bases; unmatched junction bases: 10.